The clone carrying this T cell receptor beta chain was seen a few times. Antigen specificity is unknown. This sample was taken from a study of response to subunit inactivated influenza vaccine. Findings and limits, study-wide: The authors suggested that few new T cells are recruited per seasonal influenza vaccination.

Via MiXCR, TCRdb re-called the RT-PCR reads, giving one row per CDR3 protein. This sample yields roughly 500,000 distinct CDR3 sequences, of which under 25% are seen a single time; 2.5% to 3% belongs to the top ten. In germline, CDR1 is SGHTA, CDR2 FQGNSA. There are 14 residues in the CDR3. J gave up 0 bases and V 6 bases, and 4 bases lay outside the gene matches. The data also belong to a second study, concerning T cells expressing NK-cell markers. This second study says: In generating TCR beta cDNA, 5'RACE template switching with UMIs was used. Sorted CD3+CD56+NKG2C+, CD3+CD56+NKG2C- and CD3+CD56-NKG2C+ T-cell subsets were beta-chain profiled. The study sequenced eight donors, seven HCMV-seropositive and one seronegative. One observes that, in several donors, these clonotypes were also the leading ones within the CD3+CD56-NKG2C+ fraction.

The V call is TRBV7-2, the J call TRBJ1-1; 7 bases line up with TRBD1. This TCR was recovered from a man aged 50 or older who received an inactivated influenza vaccine. Sequencing used CD4+ T cells sorted from PBMCs, obtained 11 to 12 days after vaccination. The CDR3 protein is CASREGTVNTEAFF. CDR3 in DNA: TGTGCCAGCAGAGAAGGGACAGTGAACACTGAAGCTTTCTTT.